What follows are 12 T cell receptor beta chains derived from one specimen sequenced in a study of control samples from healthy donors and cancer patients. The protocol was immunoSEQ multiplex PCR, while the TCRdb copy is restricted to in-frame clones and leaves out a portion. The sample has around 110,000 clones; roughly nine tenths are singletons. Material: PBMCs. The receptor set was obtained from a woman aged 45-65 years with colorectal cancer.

CDR3 residues: CASSEMAALNEQFF. The CDR3 nucleotides are TGTGCCAGCAGTGAAATGGCTGCCTTAAATGAGCAGTTCTTC. This rearrangement joins TRBV2 to TRBJ2-1; no clear D. Germline lookup yields CDR1 SNHLY and CDR2 FYNNEI. Between the trimmed V and J ends, which lost 2 bases and 7 bases, there was a span of 12 bases. The CDR3 consists of 14 residues.

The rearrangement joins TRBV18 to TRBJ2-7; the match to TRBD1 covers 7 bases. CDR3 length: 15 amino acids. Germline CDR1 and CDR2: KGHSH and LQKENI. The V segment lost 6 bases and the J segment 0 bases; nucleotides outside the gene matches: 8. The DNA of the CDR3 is TGTGCCAGCTCGCCTGGACAGGCAGACTCCTACGAGCAGTACTTC. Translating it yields CASSPGQADSYEQYF.

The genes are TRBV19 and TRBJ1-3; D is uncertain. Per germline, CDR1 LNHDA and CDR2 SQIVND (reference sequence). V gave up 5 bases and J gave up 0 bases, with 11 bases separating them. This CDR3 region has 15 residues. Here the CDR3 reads CASSYGILSGNTIYF. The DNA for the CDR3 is TGTGCCAGTAGTTATGGGATACTCTCTGGAAACACCATATATTTT.

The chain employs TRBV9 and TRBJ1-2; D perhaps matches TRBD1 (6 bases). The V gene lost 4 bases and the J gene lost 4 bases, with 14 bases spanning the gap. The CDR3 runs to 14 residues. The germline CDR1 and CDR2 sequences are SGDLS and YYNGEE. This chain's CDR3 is CASSPEVGAYGYTF. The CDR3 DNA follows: TGTGCCAGCAGCCCAGAGGTGGGGGCCTATGGCTACACCTTC. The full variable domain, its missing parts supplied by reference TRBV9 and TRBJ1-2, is DSGVTQTPKHLITATGQRVTLRCSPRSGDLSVYWYQQSLDQGLQFLIQYYNGEERAKGNILERFSAQQFPDLHSELNLSSLELGDSALYFCASSPEVGAYGYTFGSGTRLTVV.

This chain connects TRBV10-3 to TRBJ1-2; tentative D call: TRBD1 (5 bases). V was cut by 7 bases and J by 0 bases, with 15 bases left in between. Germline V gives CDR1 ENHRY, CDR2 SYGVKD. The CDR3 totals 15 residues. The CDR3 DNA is TGTGCCATCACCCTGCATCGACAGCCTAACTATGGCTACACCTTC. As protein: CAITLHRQPNYGYTF.

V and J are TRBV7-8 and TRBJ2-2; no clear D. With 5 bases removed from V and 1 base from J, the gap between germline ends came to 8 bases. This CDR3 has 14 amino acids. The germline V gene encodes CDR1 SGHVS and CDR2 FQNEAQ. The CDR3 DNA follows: TGTGCCAGCAGCGGCGGCCTGAACACCGGGGAGCTGTTTTTT. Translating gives CASSGGLNTGELFF.

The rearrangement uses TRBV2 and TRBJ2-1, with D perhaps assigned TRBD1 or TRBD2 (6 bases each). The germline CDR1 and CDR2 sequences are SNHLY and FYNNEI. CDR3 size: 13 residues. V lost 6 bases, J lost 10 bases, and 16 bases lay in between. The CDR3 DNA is TGTGCCAGCAGCAAGGAAGGGGGAGGAGAGCAGTTCTTC. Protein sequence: CASSKEGGGEQFF. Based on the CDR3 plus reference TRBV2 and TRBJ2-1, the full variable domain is EPEVTQTPSHQVTQMGQEVILRCVPISNHLYFYWYRQILGQKVEFLVSFYNNEISEKSEIFDDQFSVERPDGSNFTLKIRSTKLEDSAMYFCASSKEGGGEQFFGPGTRLTVL.

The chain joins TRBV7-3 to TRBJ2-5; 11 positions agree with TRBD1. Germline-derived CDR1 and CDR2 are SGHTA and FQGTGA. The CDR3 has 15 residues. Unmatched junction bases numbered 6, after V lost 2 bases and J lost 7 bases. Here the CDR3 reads CASSLGQGAGGTQYF. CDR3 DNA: TGTGCCAGCAGCTTAGGACAGGGGGCCGGTGGGACCCAGTACTTC.

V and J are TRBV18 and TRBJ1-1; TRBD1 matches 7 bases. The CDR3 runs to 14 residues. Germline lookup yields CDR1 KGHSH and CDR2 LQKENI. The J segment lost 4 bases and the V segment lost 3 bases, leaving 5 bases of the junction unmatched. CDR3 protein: CASSPLRGPTEAFF. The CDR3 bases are TGTGCCAGCTCACCCCTGAGGGGGCCCACTGAAGCTTTCTTT.

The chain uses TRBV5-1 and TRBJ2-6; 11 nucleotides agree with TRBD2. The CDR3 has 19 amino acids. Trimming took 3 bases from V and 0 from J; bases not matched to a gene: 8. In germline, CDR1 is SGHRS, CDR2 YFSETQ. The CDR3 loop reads CASSWAGTSGFSGANVLTF. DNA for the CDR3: TGCGCCAGCAGCTGGGCCGGGACTAGCGGATTCTCTGGGGCCAACGTCCTGACTTTC.

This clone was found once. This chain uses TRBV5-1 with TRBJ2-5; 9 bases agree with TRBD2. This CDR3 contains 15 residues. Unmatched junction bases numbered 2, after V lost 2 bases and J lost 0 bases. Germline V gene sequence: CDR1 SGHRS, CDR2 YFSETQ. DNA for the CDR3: TGCGCCAGCAGCTTAACTAGCGGGTACCAAGAGACCCAGTACTTC. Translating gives CASSLTSGYQETQYF.

CDR3 sequence (DNA): TGTGCCAGCAGCTTAGTGGACCTTAATGAAAAACTGTTTTTT. This codes for CASSLVDLNEKLFF. The V and J genes are TRBV11-2 and TRBJ1-4; D not resolved. CDR1 is SGHAT and CDR2 is FQNNGV in the germline V gene. The V end was cut by 1 base, the J end by 4 bases, with 7 bases between. The CDR3 length is 14 residues.